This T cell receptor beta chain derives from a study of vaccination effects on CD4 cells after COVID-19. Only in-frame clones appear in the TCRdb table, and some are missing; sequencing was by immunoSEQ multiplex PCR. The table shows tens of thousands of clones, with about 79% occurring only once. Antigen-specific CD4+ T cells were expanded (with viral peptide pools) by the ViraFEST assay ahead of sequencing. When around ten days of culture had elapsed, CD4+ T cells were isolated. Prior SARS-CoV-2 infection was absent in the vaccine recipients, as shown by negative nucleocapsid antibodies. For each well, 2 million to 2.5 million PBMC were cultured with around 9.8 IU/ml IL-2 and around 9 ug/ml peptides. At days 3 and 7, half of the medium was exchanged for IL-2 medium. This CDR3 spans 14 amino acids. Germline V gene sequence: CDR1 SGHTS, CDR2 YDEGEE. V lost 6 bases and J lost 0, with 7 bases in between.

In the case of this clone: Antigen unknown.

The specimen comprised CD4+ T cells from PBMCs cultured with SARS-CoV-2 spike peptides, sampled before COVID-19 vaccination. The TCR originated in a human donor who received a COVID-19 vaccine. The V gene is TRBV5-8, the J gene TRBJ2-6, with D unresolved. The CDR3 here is CASNPNSGANVLTF. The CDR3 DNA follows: TGTGCCAGCAACCCCAACTCTGGGGCCAACGTCCTGACTTTC.